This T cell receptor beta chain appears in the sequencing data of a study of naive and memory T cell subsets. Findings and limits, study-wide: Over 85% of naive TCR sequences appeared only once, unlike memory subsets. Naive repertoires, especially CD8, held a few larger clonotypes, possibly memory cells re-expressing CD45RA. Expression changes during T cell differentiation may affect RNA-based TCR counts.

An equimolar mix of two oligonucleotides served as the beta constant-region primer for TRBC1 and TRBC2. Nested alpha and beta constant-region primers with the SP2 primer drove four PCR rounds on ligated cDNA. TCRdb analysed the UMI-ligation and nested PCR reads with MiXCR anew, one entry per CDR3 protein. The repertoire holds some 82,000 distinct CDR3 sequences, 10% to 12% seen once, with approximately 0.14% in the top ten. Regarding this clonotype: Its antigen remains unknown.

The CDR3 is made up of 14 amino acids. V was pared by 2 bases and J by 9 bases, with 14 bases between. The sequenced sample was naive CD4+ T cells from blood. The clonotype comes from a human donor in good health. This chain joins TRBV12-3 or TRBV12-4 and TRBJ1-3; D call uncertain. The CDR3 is CASSLQERLGTIYF. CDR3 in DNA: TGTGCCAGCAGTTTACAGGAACGACTCGGCACCATATATTTT.